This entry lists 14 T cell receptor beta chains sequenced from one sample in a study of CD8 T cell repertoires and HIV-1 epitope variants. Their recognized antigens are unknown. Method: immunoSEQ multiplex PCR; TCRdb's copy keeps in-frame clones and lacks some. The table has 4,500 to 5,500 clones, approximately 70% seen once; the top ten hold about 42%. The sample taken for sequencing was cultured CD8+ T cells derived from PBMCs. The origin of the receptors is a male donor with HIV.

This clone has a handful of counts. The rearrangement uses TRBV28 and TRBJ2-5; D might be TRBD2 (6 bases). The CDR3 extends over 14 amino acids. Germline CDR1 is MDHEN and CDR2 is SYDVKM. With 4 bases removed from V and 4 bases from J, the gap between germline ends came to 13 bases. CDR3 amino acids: CASSSPLGGETQYF. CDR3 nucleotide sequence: TGTGCCAGCAGTTCACCCCTGGGGGGAGAGACCCAGTACTTC.

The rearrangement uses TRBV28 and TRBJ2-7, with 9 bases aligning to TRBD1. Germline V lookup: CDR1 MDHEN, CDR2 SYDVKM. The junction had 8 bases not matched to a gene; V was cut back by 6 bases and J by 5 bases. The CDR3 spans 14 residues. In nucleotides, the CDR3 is TGTGCCAGCAGGCCTGGACAGGGGTCCCACGAGCAGTACTTC. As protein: CASRPGQGSHEQYF. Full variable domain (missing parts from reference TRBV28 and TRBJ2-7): DVKVTQSSRYLVKRTGEKVFLECVQDMDHENMFWYRQDPGLGLRLIYFSYDVKMKEKGDIPEGYSVSREKKERFSLILESASTNQTSMYLCASRPGQGSHEQYFGPGTRLTVT.

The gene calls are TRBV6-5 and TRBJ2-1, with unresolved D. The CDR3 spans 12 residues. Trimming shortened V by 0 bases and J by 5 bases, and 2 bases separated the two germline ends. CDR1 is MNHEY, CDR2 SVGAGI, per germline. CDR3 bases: TGTGCCAGCAGTTACTCTCACAATGAGCAGTTCTTC. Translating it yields CASSYSHNEQFF.

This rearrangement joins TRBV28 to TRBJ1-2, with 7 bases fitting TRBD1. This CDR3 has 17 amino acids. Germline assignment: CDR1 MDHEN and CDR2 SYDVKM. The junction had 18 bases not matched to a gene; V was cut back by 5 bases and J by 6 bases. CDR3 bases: TGTGCCAGCAGTCCCCGACAGGGAGGGCGTAGGGTGCATGGCTACACCTTC. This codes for CASSPRQGGRRVHGYTF.

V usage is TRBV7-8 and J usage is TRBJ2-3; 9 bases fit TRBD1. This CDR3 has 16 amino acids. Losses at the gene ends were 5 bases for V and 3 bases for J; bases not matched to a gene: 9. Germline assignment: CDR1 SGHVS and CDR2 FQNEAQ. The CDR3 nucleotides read TGTGCCAGCAGCCTTTGGACAGGGGCCCGGACAGATACGCAGTATTTT. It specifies CASSLWTGARTDTQYF.

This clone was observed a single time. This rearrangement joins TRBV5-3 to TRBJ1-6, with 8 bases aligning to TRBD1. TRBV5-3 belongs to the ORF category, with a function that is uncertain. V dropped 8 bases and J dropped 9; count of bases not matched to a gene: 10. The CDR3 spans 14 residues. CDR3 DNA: TGTGCCAGCAGTCGAGACAGGGGTGGTTCACCCCTCCACTTT. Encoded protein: CASSRDRGGSPLHF.

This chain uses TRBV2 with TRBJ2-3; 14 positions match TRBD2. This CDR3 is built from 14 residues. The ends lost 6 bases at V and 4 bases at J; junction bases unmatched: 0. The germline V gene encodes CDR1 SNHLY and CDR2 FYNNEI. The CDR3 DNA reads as TGTGCCAGCAGGGGACTAGCGGGAGCAGATACGCAGTATTTT. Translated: CASRGLAGADTQYF.

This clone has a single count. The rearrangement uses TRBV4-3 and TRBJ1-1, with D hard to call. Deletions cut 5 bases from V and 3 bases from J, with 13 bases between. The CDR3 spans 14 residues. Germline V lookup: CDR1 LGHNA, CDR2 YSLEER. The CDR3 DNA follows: TGCGCCAGCAGCTTGTACAAGGGAGACACTGAAGCTTTCTTT. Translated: CASSLYKGDTEAFF.

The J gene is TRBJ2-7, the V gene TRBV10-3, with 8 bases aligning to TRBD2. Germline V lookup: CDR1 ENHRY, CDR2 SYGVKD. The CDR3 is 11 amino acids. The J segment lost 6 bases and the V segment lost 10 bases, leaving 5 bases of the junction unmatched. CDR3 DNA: TGTGCCACCTCCGCGGGGGGCGAGCAGTACTTC. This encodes CATSAGGEQYF.

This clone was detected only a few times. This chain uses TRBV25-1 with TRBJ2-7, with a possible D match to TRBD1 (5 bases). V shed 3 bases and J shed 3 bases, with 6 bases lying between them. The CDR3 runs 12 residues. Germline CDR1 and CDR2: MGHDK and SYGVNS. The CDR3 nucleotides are TGTGCCAGCAGTGACAGGGTCTACGAGCAGTACTTC. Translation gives CASSDRVYEQYF.

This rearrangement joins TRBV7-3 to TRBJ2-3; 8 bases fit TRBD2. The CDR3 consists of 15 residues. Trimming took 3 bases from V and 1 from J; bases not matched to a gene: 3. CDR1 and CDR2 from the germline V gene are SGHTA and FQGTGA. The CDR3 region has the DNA TGTGCCAGCAGCTTTGCAGCGGGGGGCACAGATACGCAGTATTTT. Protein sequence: CASSFAAGGTDTQYF.

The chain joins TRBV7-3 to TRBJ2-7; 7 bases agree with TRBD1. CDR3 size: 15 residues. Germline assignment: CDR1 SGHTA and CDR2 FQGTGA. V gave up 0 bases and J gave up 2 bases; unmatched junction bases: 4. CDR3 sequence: CASSLTPGQTYEQYF. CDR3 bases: TGTGCCAGCAGCTTAACGCCGGGACAGACCTACGAGCAGTACTTC.

This chain's CDR3 is CASSHRTGDGYTF. CDR3 coding DNA: TGCGCCAGCAGCCACAGAACTGGGGATGGCTACACCTTC. The V gene is TRBV4-1, the J gene TRBJ1-2; D remains ambiguous. V lost 3 bases and J lost 6, with 11 bases in between. The germline V gene encodes CDR1 MGHRA and CDR2 YSYEKL. The CDR3 loop spans 13 amino acids.

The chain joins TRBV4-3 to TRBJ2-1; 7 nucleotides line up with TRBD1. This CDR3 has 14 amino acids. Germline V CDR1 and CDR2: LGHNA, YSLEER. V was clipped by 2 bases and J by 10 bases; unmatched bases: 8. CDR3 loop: CASSQTWTGSEQFF. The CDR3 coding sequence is TGCGCCAGCAGCCAAACCTGGACAGGAAGCGAGCAGTTCTTC.